The rows below give T cell receptor beta chains drawn from one sample of a study of PD-L1 blockade in urothelial cancer. TCRdb keeps only in-frame clones here, not all; method: immunoSEQ multiplex PCR. The sample comprises about 39,000 clones, about 89% of which are singletons, and about 2% rests with the top ten. This material consisted of PBMCs, taken around atezolizumab (anti-PD-L1) treatment. The receptors come from a man in his fifties or sixties with urothelial cancer. Each CDR3 is given with its conserved first and last residue. A D gene is named only where the DNA matches it firmly. Clone size is not always given. Where it is, it says once, few, many or a class for expanded clones.

size: .; D: .; J: TRBJ1-5; V: TRBV5-6; DNA: TGTGCCAGCAGCGGGGGGGGACCGTTAAATCAGCCCCAGCATTTT; CDR3: CASSGGGPLNQPQHF
size: .; D: TRBD1; J: TRBJ1-2; V: TRBV7-9; DNA: TGTGCCAGCAACATATGGGGGGACAGGGCCCCCTATGGCTACACCTTC; CDR3: CASNIWGDRAPYGYTF
size: .; D: .; J: TRBJ2-7; V: TRBV6-1; DNA: TGTGCCAGCACCCGGACAGCCTTTTCCTACGAGCAGTACTTC; CDR3: CASTRTAFSYEQYF
size: .; D: .; J: TRBJ2-3; V: TRBV2; DNA: TGTGCCAGCAGTTTGAGGGTTAGCACAGATACGCAGTATTTT; CDR3: CASSLRVSTDTQYF
size: once; D: .; J: TRBJ2-7; V: TRBV5-1; DNA: TGCGCCAGCAGCTCGACAGGTTTTTCAGGTCACGAGCAGTACTTC; CDR3: CASSSTGFSGHEQYF
size: .; D: TRBD1; J: TRBJ2-7; V: TRBV30; DNA: TGTGCCTGGGACCCGGGACAGGGGAGGTTCTACGAGCAGTACTTC; CDR3: CAWDPGQGRFYEQYF
size: .; D: .; J: TRBJ2-7; V: TRBV5-1; DNA: TGCGCCAGCAGCTTGGGGTGGGGTAGCGTACCCTCCTACGAGCAGTACTTC; CDR3: CASSLGWGSVPSYEQYF
size: .; D: .; J: TRBJ2-2; V: TRBV4-2; DNA: TGTGCCAGCAGCCAAGAAGGGGGACAAGCGAACACCGGGGAGCTGTTTTTT; CDR3: CASSQEGGQANTGELFF
size: .; D: TRBD1; J: TRBJ1-5; V: TRBV15; DNA: TGTGCCACCAGCAGACGGGTAGGGGGCGCGAGTCAGCCCCAGCATTTT; CDR3: CATSRRVGGASQPQHF
size: .; D: .; J: TRBJ2-7; V: TRBV9; DNA: TGTGCCAGCAGCCCACACAGGGAACTCGTCTACGAGCAGTACTTC; CDR3: CASSPHRELVYEQYF
size: .; D: .; J: TRBJ2-5; V: TRBV9; DNA: TGTGCCAGCAGCCTCCCGGGGGTGCAAGAGACCCAGTACTTC; CDR3: CASSLPGVQETQYF
size: .; D: .; J: TRBJ2-3; V: TRBV7-2; DNA: TGTGCCAGCACCGTCGGCCTCTCGGGGACAGATACGCAGTATTTT; CDR3: CASTVGLSGTDTQYF
size: .; D: .; J: TRBJ2-5; V: TRBV4-2; DNA: TGTGCCAGCAGCCAGACTCCGGGAGAGGAGACCCAGTACTTC; CDR3: CASSQTPGEETQYF
size: .; D: TRBD1; J: TRBJ2-7; V: TRBV5-4; DNA: TGTGCCAGCAGCTTGCAGGGGGCCTACGAGCAGTACTTC; CDR3: CASSLQGAYEQYF
size: once; D: TRBD2; J: TRBJ2-7; V: TRBV18; DNA: TGTGCCAGCTCACCCAGACTAGCGGGAGAAGAGGGCGAGCAGTACTTC; CDR3: CASSPRLAGEEGEQYF
size: .; D: .; J: TRBJ2-3; V: TRBV11-1; DNA: TGTGCCAGCAGCTTAACCTTAACCACTAGCACAGATACGCAGTATTTT; CDR3: CASSLTLTTSTDTQYF
size: .; D: .; J: TRBJ2-3; V: TRBV5-6; DNA: TGTGCCAGCAGCTTGAGCCGCACAGATACGCAGTATTTT; CDR3: CASSLSRTDTQYF
size: .; D: .; J: TRBJ2-2; V: TRBV20-1; DNA: TGCAGTGCTAAACTCTCCGGGGAGCTGTTTTTT; CDR3: CSAKLSGELFF
size: once; D: TRBD1; J: TRBJ1-3; V: TRBV30; DNA: TGTGCCGGGACTACCGGGACAGGGCTCTCTGGAAACACCATATATTTT; CDR3: CAGTTGTGLSGNTIYF
size: .; D: .; J: TRBJ1-1; V: TRBV28; DNA: TGTGCCAGCGGGGGGAGTTGGAACACTGAAGCTTTCTTT; CDR3: CASGGSWNTEAFF
size: .; D: TRBD2; J: TRBJ2-3; V: TRBV10-3; DNA: TGTGCCATCAGGATTAGCGGGGGGAGCACAGATACGCAGTATTTT; CDR3: CAIRISGGSTDTQYF
size: .; D: .; J: TRBJ1-5; V: TRBV28; DNA: TGTGCCAGCAGTTTGAGAGGGCCCCTGGGGCCCCAGCATTTT; CDR3: CASSLRGPLGPQHF
size: .; D: TRBD1; J: TRBJ2-7; V: TRBV7-2; DNA: TGTGCCAGCAGCTTAGGACAGGGGACCTACGAGCAGTACTTC; CDR3: CASSLGQGTYEQYF
size: .; D: .; J: TRBJ2-1; V: TRBV10-3; DNA: TGTGCCATCAGTGATTTCGGGAGTAGGAATGAGCAGTTCTTC; CDR3: CAISDFGSRNEQFF
size: .; D: .; J: TRBJ1-2; V: TRBV15; DNA: TGTGCCACCAGTTACTACCTACGGGGGAGCATCACAGCTAACTATGGCTACACCTTC; CDR3: CATSYYLRGSITANYGYTF
size: .; D: .; J: TRBJ1-1; V: TRBV7-2; DNA: TGTGCCAGCAGCTTAATCAGTATAGGAGTGATGAACACTGAAGCTTTCTTT; CDR3: CASSLISIGVMNTEAFF
size: .; D: TRBD2; J: TRBJ2-6; V: TRBV5-1; DNA: TGCGCCAGCAGCTTGGGACTAGCTTTCTCTGGGGCCAACGTCCTGACTTTC; CDR3: CASSLGLAFSGANVLTF
size: .; D: TRBD1; J: TRBJ2-3; V: TRBV11-2; DNA: TGTGCCAGCAGTCACAGGGGGCGCGGCACAGATACGCAGTATTTT; CDR3: CASSHRGRGTDTQYF
size: .; D: .; J: TRBJ2-3; V: TRBV29-1; DNA: TGCAGCGCTGGCCCCTCAGATACGCAGTATTTT; CDR3: CSAGPSDTQYF
size: .; D: TRBD2; J: TRBJ2-1; V: TRBV14; DNA: TGTGCCAGCAGCCAAGATTGGGAGGGCCCCTACAATGAGCAGTTCTTC; CDR3: CASSQDWEGPYNEQFF
size: medium-sized; D: .; J: TRBJ1-2; V: TRBV9; DNA: TGTGCCAGCAGCGCTGGGGCGACGGGAGTTGGGGGCTACACCTTC; CDR3: CASSAGATGVGGYTF
size: .; D: .; J: TRBJ2-7; V: TRBV5-6; DNA: TGTGCCAGCAGCTTGAGGAGCGGTCCCTACGAGCAGTACTTC; CDR3: CASSLRSGPYEQYF
size: .; D: .; J: TRBJ2-5; V: TRBV5-1; DNA: TGCGCCAGCTCAGAAACAGGGCCAGAGACCCAGTACTTC; CDR3: CASSETGPETQYF
size: .; D: .; J: TRBJ1-3; V: TRBV6-1; DNA: TGTGCCAGCAGTCCCCAGATGGGAAACACCATATATTTT; CDR3: CASSPQMGNTIYF
size: .; D: TRBD1; J: TRBJ2-1; V: TRBV7-6; DNA: TGTGCCAGCAGCTTGTCCGGGACAGGGCGTAATGAGCAGTTCTTC; CDR3: CASSLSGTGRNEQFF
size: .; D: .; J: TRBJ2-3; V: TRBV19; DNA: TGTGCCAGTACCCAGGGGGGAACAGATACGCAGTATTTT; CDR3: CASTQGGTDTQYF
size: .; D: .; J: TRBJ2-1; V: TRBV7-3; DNA: TGTGCCAGCAGCTTAACTAGCGACTCCTCCTACAATGAGCAGTTCTTC; CDR3: CASSLTSDSSYNEQFF
size: .; D: .; J: TRBJ2-3; V: TRBV5-1; DNA: TGCGCCAGCAGCTTCCAGCGGAGTGACACAGATACGCAGTATTTT; CDR3: CASSFQRSDTDTQYF
size: .; D: .; J: TRBJ1-2; V: TRBV28; DNA: TGTGCCAGCAGTTTGGGGGGAGCAGATTCCTATGGCTACACCTTC; CDR3: CASSLGGADSYGYTF
size: .; D: .; J: TRBJ2-7; V: TRBV28; DNA: TGTGCCAGCAGTCCGGACAGATACGAGCAGTACTTC; CDR3: CASSPDRYEQYF
size: .; D: .; J: TRBJ2-5; V: TRBV28; DNA: TGTGCCAGCAGTTTATCCCCGGGGAAGGCCTGGGGATTTTGGACCCAGTACTTC; CDR3: CASSLSPGKAWGFWTQYF
size: .; D: .; J: TRBJ1-4; V: TRBV28; DNA: TGTGCCAGCAGTCCTTCCGGGGTATGGGAAAAACTGTTTTTT; CDR3: CASSPSGVWEKLFF
size: once; D: .; J: TRBJ1-1; V: TRBV11-2; DNA: TGTGCCAGCAGCCGGGGCGGGGGCGGAACTGAAGCTTTCTTT; CDR3: CASSRGGGGTEAFF
size: .; D: TRBD1; J: TRBJ1-2; V: TRBV13; DNA: TGTGCCAGCAGGTCCGGGACAGGGTATGGCTACACCTTC; CDR3: CASRSGTGYGYTF
size: .; D: .; J: TRBJ2-5; V: TRBV11-3; DNA: TGTGCCAGCAGCTTTTTAGGGGGGGATAAAGAGACCCAGTACTTC; CDR3: CASSFLGGDKETQYF
size: .; D: .; J: TRBJ2-2; V: TRBV7-2; DNA: TGTGCCAGCAGCGCCCGACTGGTGAACACCGGGGAGCTGTTTTTT; CDR3: CASSARLVNTGELFF
size: few; D: .; J: TRBJ1-2; V: TRBV27; DNA: TGTGCCAGCAGCCGGGTGGGACAAGGAACCTATGGCTACACCTTC; CDR3: CASSRVGQGTYGYTF
size: .; D: TRBD1; J: TRBJ2-7; V: TRBV4-1; DNA: TGCGCCAGCAGCGCTACCCCCGGGACAGAGACCTACGAGCAGTACTTC; CDR3: CASSATPGTETYEQYF
size: once; D: TRBD2; J: TRBJ2-5; V: TRBV28; DNA: TGTGCCAGCAGGGACCGGGCGGGAGGACACCAAGAGACCCAGTACTTC; CDR3: CASRDRAGGHQETQYF
size: once; D: .; J: TRBJ2-3; V: TRBV13; DNA: TGTGCCAGCAGCCTCAGGGGATCCACAGATACGCAGTATTTT; CDR3: CASSLRGSTDTQYF
size: .; D: TRBD1; J: TRBJ1-2; V: TRBV6-1; DNA: TGTGCCAGCATCCTAGGGGGCCGGGGCTATGGCTACACCTTC; CDR3: CASILGGRGYGYTF
size: .; D: TRBD2; J: TRBJ2-3; V: TRBV30; DNA: TGTGCCTGGAGGGGGGGGGATCGAGATACGCAGTATTTT; CDR3: CAWRGGDRDTQYF
size: .; D: .; J: TRBJ2-3; V: TRBV4-1; DNA: TGCGCCAGCAGCCAAGTGGGGCCGAAGGATACGCAGTATTTT; CDR3: CASSQVGPKDTQYF
size: .; D: .; J: TRBJ2-7; V: TRBV20-1; DNA: TGCAGTGCTGTGACAGCCTACGAGCAGTACTTC; CDR3: CSAVTAYEQYF
size: .; D: .; J: TRBJ2-7; V: TRBV7-2; DNA: TGTGCCAGCAGCCTCGTAGGCGGGAACTCCTACGAGCAGTACTTC; CDR3: CASSLVGGNSYEQYF
size: .; D: TRBD2; J: TRBJ2-2; V: TRBV10-1; DNA: TGCGCCAGCAGTGGCTGGACTAGCGGATACACCGGGGAGCTGTTTTTT; CDR3: CASSGWTSGYTGELFF
size: .; D: .; J: TRBJ2-3; V: TRBV5-4; DNA: TGTGCCAGCAGGGTCGGGGGGCCTAGCACAGATACGCAGTATTTT; CDR3: CASRVGGPSTDTQYF
size: .; D: TRBD2; J: TRBJ2-3; V: TRBV7-3; DNA: TGTGCCAGCAGCTTAGTTGCCGGGAGGGCAGATACGCAGTATTTT; CDR3: CASSLVAGRADTQYF
size: .; D: .; J: TRBJ1-1; V: TRBV19; DNA: TGTGCCAGTAGTATAGATCACGGGAGGACTGAAGCTTTCTTT; CDR3: CASSIDHGRTEAFF